A single sample gave rise to the 16 T cell receptor beta chains below, sequenced in a study of blood T cell repertoires in COVID-19. TCRdb's copy holds only in-frame clones and misses some; the assay was immunoSEQ multiplex PCR. The sample holds over 100,000 clones, about 90% seen once. The material sequenced was peripheral blood. The receptors were sampled from a man aged 18 to 29 with acute or convalescent COVID-19.

This sequence joins TRBV30 and TRBJ1-6; possibly TRBD1 for D (5 bases). The germline V gene encodes CDR1 GTSNPN and CDR2 SVGIG (reference sequence). The CDR3 has 13 residues. V was clipped by 3 bases and J by 8 bases, with 11 bases between them. The chain's CDR3 is CAWRRGVDSPLHF. In DNA, the CDR3 is TGTGCCTGGAGGCGGGGGGTTGATTCACCCCTCCACTTT.

The chain is built from TRBV5-1 and TRBJ2-7; D perhaps matches TRBD1 (6 bases). The CDR3 is made up of 15 amino acids. The germline V gene has CDR1 SGHRS and CDR2 YFSETQ. V lost 0 bases and J 2 bases, leaving 12 bases between the germline ends. CDR3 loop: CASSLELGQTYEQYF. Here the CDR3 DNA reads TGCGCCAGCAGCTTGGAGCTAGGACAGACCTACGAGCAGTACTTC.

J is TRBJ2-7 and V is TRBV6-5; D unresolved. This CDR3 has 13 amino acids. V gave up 6 bases and J gave up 1 base, with 10 bases separating them. Germline V gene sequence: CDR1 MNHEY, CDR2 SVGAGI. The CDR3 DNA is TGTGCCAGCAGGCAGGATCTTTCCTACGAGCAGTACTTC. It yields the protein CASRQDLSYEQYF.

The gene calls are TRBV5-3 and TRBJ2-7; weak D call: TRBD2 (6 bases). TRBV5-3 is an ORF; its function is uncertain. This CDR3 spans 10 amino acids. Trimming removed 2 bases from V and 11 bases from J, with 8 bases in between. The CDR3 DNA reads TGTGCCAGAAGCTTCAGGGAGGAGTACTTC. Translation gives CARSFREEYF.

The J gene is TRBJ2-7, the V gene TRBV11-2; D is unclear. This CDR3 comprises 16 residues. CDR1 and CDR2 from the germline V gene are SGHAT and FQNNGV. The V end was cut by 5 bases, the J end by 0 bases, with 17 bases between. CDR3 sequence reads: CASSPPVIFSSYEQYF. The CDR3 DNA reads TGTGCCAGCAGCCCCCCGGTGATTTTTAGCTCCTACGAGCAGTACTTC.

This chain connects TRBV18 to TRBJ2-3; the D is unclear. V shed 5 bases and J shed 7 bases, with 13 bases lying between them. From germline, CDR1 is KGHSH and CDR2 LQKENI. The CDR3 is 13 amino acids. In nucleotides, the CDR3 is TGTGCCAGCTCATCTGACACCTCAAATACGCAGTATTTT. This codes for CASSSDTSNTQYF.

The V call is TRBV4-1, the J call TRBJ2-1, with 7 bases aligning to TRBD1. After removal of 1 base from V and 6 bases from J, the junction contained 6 bases not matched to a gene. CDR3 size: 15 residues. The germline V gene has CDR1 MGHRA and CDR2 YSYEKL. Here the CDR3 DNA reads TGCGCCAGCAGCCAAGCTCGGGACAGATTCAATGAGCAGTTCTTC. This gives the protein CASSQARDRFNEQFF.

This rearrangement joins TRBV4-1 to TRBJ2-3; 7 nucleotides match TRBD2. CDR1 is MGHRA, CDR2 YSYEKL, per germline. The CDR3 has 17 amino acids. Trimming cost V 0 bases and J 7 bases; bases outside gene matches: 13. DNA of the CDR3: TGCGCCAGCAGCCAAGAATGGGGGGGGGATATAGGAAATACGCAGTATTTT. Residues: CASSQEWGGDIGNTQYF.

The chain uses TRBV7-6 and TRBJ2-2, with 9 bases fitting TRBD1. The CDR3 is 17 residues long. V gave up 1 base and J gave up 6 bases; unmatched junction bases: 9. Germline CDR1 is SGHVS and CDR2 is FNYEAQ. CDR3 DNA: TGTGCCAGCAGCTTAGTTGGCGGACAGGGGTCCTCCGGGGAGCTGTTTTTT. It codes for CASSLVGGQGSSGELFF.

The chain employs TRBV19 and TRBJ1-1; D ambiguous. Per the germline V gene, CDR1 is LNHDA and CDR2 is SQIVND (reference sequence). V was clipped by 3 bases and J by 3 bases, with 5 bases between them. This CDR3 contains 12 residues. CDR3 sequence reads: CASSMSDTEAFF. For the CDR3, the DNA is TGTGCCAGTAGTATGAGTGACACTGAAGCTTTCTTT.

This chain links TRBV18 with TRBJ2-3; D gene unclear. V was pared by 6 bases and J by 3 bases, with 10 bases between. Germline V CDR1 and CDR2: KGHSH, LQKENI. This CDR3 is built from 13 residues. CDR3 sequence: CASSAEITDTQYF. The CDR3 bases are TGTGCCAGCTCGGCGGAGATAACAGATACGCAGTATTTT.

The rearrangement joins TRBV11-2 to TRBJ1-2; TRBD1 matches 10 bases. Unmatched junction bases numbered 17, after V lost 5 bases and J lost 8 bases. Per germline, CDR1 SGHAT and CDR2 FQNNGV. This CDR3 contains 17 residues. In DNA, the CDR3 is TGTGCCAGCAGCCTTCGTTTGACGGGACAGGGGCCTCTCGGCTACACCTTC. It is translated as CASSLRLTGQGPLGYTF.

Details on this clone: One end of the junction varies from germline; a read error may be responsible. The chain couples TRBV4-1 to TRBJ1-4; tentative D call: TRBD1 (6 bases). The CDR3 covers 14 residues. Germline-derived CDR1 and CDR2 are MGHRA and YSYEKL. The CDR3 loop reads CASSEEGGGGKLFF. In DNA form, the CDR3 reads TGCGCCAGCAGCGAAGAGGGGGGAGGCGGAAAACTGTTTTTT.

The chain combines TRBV19 with TRBJ1-2, with D maybe TRBD1 (6 bases). V lost 9 bases and J 4 bases, leaving 12 bases between the germline ends. Germline loops: CDR1 LNHDA, CDR2 SQIVND (reference sequence). The CDR3 contains 12 residues. The CDR3 loop reads CASRQAPYGYTF. The CDR3 bases are TGTGCCAGCCGACAGGCGCCCTATGGCTACACCTTC.

This chain uses TRBV30 with TRBJ1-3, with D uncertain. CDR3 size: 14 residues. From germline, CDR1 is GTSNPN and CDR2 SVGIG (reference sequence). CDR3 amino acids: CVLEPPAPWDTIYF. DNA for the CDR3: TGTGTCCTGGAGCCACCGGCCCCGTGGGACACCATATATTTT. The entire variable domain, with the rest obtained from reference TRBV30 and TRBJ1-3, is as follows: SQTIHQWPATLVQPVGSPLSLECTVEGTSNPNLYWYRQAAGRGLQLLFYSVGIGQISSEVPQNLSASRPQDRQFILSSKKLLLSDSGFYLCVLEPPAPWDTIYFGEGSWLTVV.

For the CDR3, the DNA is TGTGCCAGCAGCTTAGGAGGGGGCGATGGCTACACCTTC. It translates to CASSLGGGDGYTF. V gene TRBV11-3 combines with J gene TRBJ1-2, with 7 bases that match TRBD1. Looked up from germline, CDR1 is SGHNT and CDR2 is YENEEA. This CDR3 contains 13 residues. The junction had 2 bases not matched to a gene; V was cut back by 1 base and J by 6 bases.